The sequence of this T cell receptor beta chain was determined in a study of cytomegalovirus exposure and HLA in healthy donors. The CDR3 has 14 amino acids. Germline values: CDR1 SGHVS, CDR2 FNYEAQ. V lost 4 bases to trimming and J lost 0 bases, with 8 bases between them. In the PCR, 60 Vbeta and 13 Jbeta primers were used. Generated by immunoSEQ multiplex PCR, the TCRdb table keeps only in-frame clones and is missing some. The table includes 210,000 or so clones, 75% to 80% detected once. The sample was PBMCs. The chain recombines TRBV7-6 with TRBJ2-3, with D uncertain. This receptor was obtained from a man aged 18 to 30 in good health and CMV-seronegative. CDR3 residues: CASSSVLSTDTQYF. CDR3 bases: TGTGCCAGCAGCTCGGTCCTTAGCACAGATACGCAGTATTTT.